This T cell receptor (beta chain) was obtained from a study of T cells after yellow fever vaccination. Overall study: Those fractions that held only low numbers of cells were prepared using the SMART-Seq v4 Ultra Low Input RNA kit.

Overall study findings and caveats: Post-booster reappearance was seen for most primary-vaccination clones (around 97% CD4, 75% to 90% CD8). Weaker in magnitude, the secondary response showed a faster peak on day 5 versus 15.

Trimming removed 5 bases at V and 8 bases at J, with 9 bases between. Germline CDR1 ENHRY, CDR2 SYGVKD. The CDR3 extends over 11 amino acids. The TCR cDNA carried a universal primer site and UMIs from 5'RACE template switching. From the 5' RACE reads, TCRdb called clonotypes with MiXCR, one entry per CDR3 protein. The table includes some 600,000 distinct CDR3 sequences, roughly an eighth detected once. Only a few counts were recorded for this clonotype. Its antigen is unknown. The TCR originated in a man aged 30 to 45 who received the YFV17D yellow fever vaccine. This material consisted of PBMCs, taken on the day of the yellow fever booster vaccination. The chain links TRBV10-3 to TRBJ1-2; no clear D gene. CDR3 amino acids: CAISRQDGYTF. DNA for the CDR3: TGTGCCATCAGTCGCCAGGACGGCTACACCTTC.